This TCR beta chain emerged from a study of OX40 agonist ivuxolimab in advanced cancers. Here immunoSEQ multiplex PCR was the method, and the copy in TCRdb shows in-frame clones only, minus some. The table has more than 65,000 clones, approximately 89% seen once; the top ten hold approximately 0.38%. Germline CDR1 reads SGHTA; CDR2 reads FQGNSA. With 4 bases clipped from V and 1 base from J, the junction kept 6 bases outside the gene matches. The CDR3 runs 15 residues. The specimen comprised CD4+ or CD8+ T cells sorted from blood, sampled in a trial of the OX40 agonist ivuxolimab. The sequence came from an adult with an advanced solid tumor such as melanoma, head and neck, liver or kidney cancer. The chain employs TRBV7-2 and TRBJ1-1; 7 nucleotides line up with TRBD1. CDR3 DNA sequence: TGTGCCAGCAGCTCGACAGGGTGGGCGAACACTGAAGCTTTCTTT. Translation gives CASSSTGWANTEAFF.